The T cell receptor beta chain under discussion was sequenced for a study of blood T cell repertoires in COVID-19. Libraries were prepared by immunoSEQ multiplex PCR; TCRdb keeps only in-frame clonotypes and omits some of them. Of under 350,000 clones in the sample, 80% to 90% were seen once. Each participant's cohort was designated according to participant-reported clinical history. The V and J ends lost 2 bases and 4 bases respectively, with 18 bases between them. Germline V lookup: CDR1 SGHVS, CDR2 FNYEAQ. The CDR3 length is 17 residues. The genes are TRBV7-6 and TRBJ2-1, with D possibly matching TRBD2 (7 bases). This clonotype was sampled from a man aged 30 to 45 who had recovered from COVID-19. The specimen sequenced was PBMCs or T cells enriched from blood (not recorded which). The CDR3 loop is CASSLYLGGGVYNEQFF. CDR3 coding DNA: TGTGCCAGCAGCTTATATCTGGGAGGGGGGGTTTACAATGAGCAGTTCTTC.